This passage covers 21 T cell receptor beta chains from one sample sequenced in a study of cytomegalovirus exposure and HLA in healthy donors. Use of 60 Vbeta and 13 Jbeta primers characterized the PCR. The method was immunoSEQ multiplex PCR; TCRdb's version includes in-frame clones alone and lacks a portion of them. Among under 200,000 clones listed, approximately 67% were seen once. Source material: PBMCs. The receptors come from a middle-aged man in good health and CMV-seronegative.

J is TRBJ2-7 and V is TRBV6-1, with D perhaps TRBD2 (5 bases). The germline V gene encodes CDR1 MNHNS and CDR2 SASEGT. Trimming pared 4 bases from V and 0 bases from J, leaving 10 bases between. This CDR3 is 14 amino acids long. The CDR3 here is CASSVGSISYEQYF. The CDR3 nucleotides read TGTGCCAGCAGTGTTGGGAGCATCTCCTACGAGCAGTACTTC.

The V gene is TRBV19, the J gene TRBJ1-1; 8 nucleotides line up with TRBD1. The CDR3 has 14 amino acids. Germline V gives CDR1 LNHDA, CDR2 SQIVND (reference sequence). The V segment lost 4 bases and the J segment 3 bases; nucleotides outside the gene matches: 4. In nucleotides, the CDR3 is TGTGCCAGTAGTAAACAGGGGGGGGACACTGAAGCTTTCTTT. This translates into CASSKQGGDTEAFF.

This chain links TRBV5-8 with TRBJ1-5; maybe TRBD1 (5 bases). The CDR3 contains 17 residues. Trimming cost V 1 base and J 0 bases, with 14 bases left between them. Germline assignment: CDR1 SGHTS and CDR2 YDEGEE. The CDR3 loop is CASSLYSTDYSNQPQHF. CDR3 DNA sequence: TGTGCCAGCAGCTTGTATTCGACAGATTATAGCAATCAGCCCCAGCATTTT.

The chain joins TRBV9 to TRBJ1-2; 11 nucleotides match TRBD1. Germline V CDR1 and CDR2: SGDLS, YYNGEE. The V segment lost 2 bases and the J segment 4 bases; nucleotides outside the gene matches: 4. The CDR3 is 15 residues long. CDR3 bases: TGTGCCAGCAGCGTGGGACAGGGGGGCGTCTATGGCTACACCTTC. This encodes CASSVGQGGVYGYTF.

The chain has TRBV6-5 and TRBJ2-7, with a possible D match to TRBD2 (5 bases). The V gene lost 5 bases and the J gene lost 3 bases, with 8 bases spanning the gap. CDR1 is MNHEY and CDR2 is SVGAGI in the germline V gene. This CDR3 has 12 residues. In DNA, the CDR3 is TGTGCCAGCAGTACCCGGGACTACGAGCAGTACTTC. It is translated as CASSTRDYEQYF.

This clone was observed a few times. The gene calls are TRBV6-1 and TRBJ1-2; 10 bases are a match to TRBD1. The V segment lost 6 bases and the J segment 6 bases; nucleotides outside the gene matches: 10. The CDR3 extends over 15 amino acids. CDR1 and CDR2 (germline): MNHNS, SASEGT. In DNA, the CDR3 is TGTGCCAGCAGAATACCGGGACAGGGGATTAATGGCTACACCTTC. This encodes CASRIPGQGINGYTF.

J is TRBJ2-1 and V is TRBV4-2; maybe TRBD2 (5 bases). Trimming removed 0 bases at V and 10 bases at J, with 13 bases between. CDR1 is LGHNA, CDR2 YNFKEQ, per germline. This CDR3 is 14 amino acids long. The CDR3 DNA follows: TGTGCCAGCAGCCAAGATCAAGACGGCGGGGAGCAGTTCTTC. This translates into CASSQDQDGGEQFF.

V and J are TRBV7-8 and TRBJ2-7, with D tentatively TRBD1 (5 bases). The CDR3 extends over 16 amino acids. The ends were cut back, 1 base at V and 0 bases at J, with 13 bases in the middle. Germline-derived CDR1 and CDR2 are SGHVS and FQNEAQ. The chain's CDR3 is CASSLEPRGYSYEQYF. The CDR3 coding sequence is TGTGCCAGCAGCTTAGAGCCTAGGGGATACTCCTACGAGCAGTACTTC.

This clone came up a few times. DNA for the CDR3: TGTGCCAGCAGTGGCGGGAACAGGGGTACCTACGAGCAGTACTTC. Translation gives CASSGGNRGTYEQYF. The chain employs TRBV6-1 and TRBJ2-7; D might be TRBD1 (7 bases). Trimming cost V 4 bases and J 2 bases, with 15 bases left between them. This CDR3 is built from 15 residues. Germline CDR1 and CDR2: MNHNS and SASEGT.

J is TRBJ1-4 and V is TRBV6-6; D unclear. Germline V gives CDR1 MNHNY, CDR2 SVGAGI (reference sequence). Trimming shortened V by 7 bases and J by 4 bases, and 4 bases separated the two germline ends. The CDR3 has 11 amino acids. CDR3 sequence reads: CASTINEKLFF. The CDR3 bases are TGTGCCAGCACTATTAATGAAAAACTGTTTTTT.

The rearrangement uses TRBV7-8 and TRBJ2-7; the match to TRBD1 covers 11 bases. The germline gives CDR1 SGHVS, CDR2 FQNEAQ. This CDR3 contains 16 residues. The V segment lost 1 base and the J segment 4 bases; nucleotides outside the gene matches: 6. CDR3 bases: TGTGCCAGCAGCTTAGGGGGGACAGGGGGACTATACGAGCAGTACTTC. Amino acids: CASSLGGTGGLYEQYF.

The V call is TRBV4-3, the J call TRBJ2-7; tentative D call: TRBD1 (6 bases). V lost 0 bases and J 3 bases, leaving 12 bases between the germline ends. This CDR3 has 15 residues. Germline loops: CDR1 LGHNA, CDR2 YSLEER. The CDR3 coding sequence is TGCGCCAGCAGCCAAGAGTCAGGGGATCGCTACGAGCAGTACTTC. It specifies CASSQESGDRYEQYF.

This clone was picked up a small number of times. The rearrangement links TRBV29-1 to TRBJ2-1; 8 bases are a match to TRBD1. This CDR3 is built from 16 residues. The germline V gene has CDR1 SQVTM and CDR2 ANQGSEA. The V gene end was trimmed by 6 bases and the J gene end by 7 bases; junction bases not matched to a gene: 17. The CDR3 protein is CSVRNTGQGGRNEQFF. In DNA, the CDR3 is TGCAGCGTCCGCAATACCGGACAGGGTGGTCGGAATGAGCAGTTCTTC.

The chain links TRBV9 to TRBJ2-2; D remains ambiguous. CDR1 and CDR2 from the germline V gene are SGDLS and YYNGEE. V was trimmed by 0 bases and J by 0 bases, leaving 15 bases between them. This CDR3 has 18 residues. The CDR3, as DNA: TGTGCCAGCAGCGTAGCTACGGTGTCGGTGGCGAACACCGGGGAGCTGTTTTTT. Translation gives CASSVATVSVANTGELFF.

The chain recombines TRBV19 with TRBJ1-2; 8 nucleotides agree with TRBD1. Trimming took 7 bases from V and 1 from J; bases not matched to a gene: 5. The CDR3 sequence is 14 residues long. Per the germline V gene, CDR1 is LNHDA and CDR2 is SQIVND (reference sequence). The CDR3 loop is CASTGTGFNYGYTF. CDR3 sequence (DNA): TGTGCCAGTACCGGGACAGGATTTAACTATGGCTACACCTTC.

To note about this clone: A read error may account for a junction end that differs from germline. The rearrangement joins TRBV11-2 to TRBJ1-1; weak D call: TRBD1 (6 bases). Germline V gene sequence: CDR1 SGHAT, CDR2 FQNNGV. This CDR3 has 15 amino acids. In DNA, the CDR3 is TGTGCCAGCAGCTTATTGGGGCTGGGGGACACTGAAGCTTCCTTT. Encoded protein: CASSLLGLGDTEASF.

This chain uses TRBV5-1 with TRBJ2-3; the D gene is possibly TRBD2 (6 bases). CDR3 length equals 14 residues. In germline, CDR1 is SGHRS, CDR2 YFSETQ. V was pared by 0 bases and J by 6 bases, with 11 bases between. The CDR3 loop reads CASSLERASDTQYF. CDR3 DNA: TGCGCCAGCAGCTTGGAGCGGGCCTCCGATACGCAGTATTTT.

V gene TRBV18 combines with J gene TRBJ2-5; D is possibly TRBD1 (6 bases). The CDR3 contains 14 residues. V lost 4 bases to trimming and J lost 5 bases, with 14 bases between them. CDR1 and CDR2 (germline): KGHSH, LQKENI. CDR3 DNA: TGTGCCAGCTCACTCTCGGGGACATTGGAGACCCAGTACTTC. This encodes CASSLSGTLETQYF.

Remarks on this clone: The junction and the germline gene differ at one end; a read error may be behind it. The gene calls are TRBV7-9 and TRBJ2-7; 9 bases are a match to TRBD2. CDR1 SEHNR and CDR2 FQNEAQ come from the germline V gene (reference sequence). The CDR3 is 17 amino acids. CDR3 residues: CSSSLAPGTSNSYEQYF. The CDR3 DNA reads TGTTCCAGCAGCTTAGCCCCCGGGACTAGCAATTCCTACGAGCAGTACTTC.

This clone was detected only a few times. The chain is built from TRBV4-3 and TRBJ2-7, with 7 bases that match TRBD1. The CDR3 has 14 amino acids. Trimming removed 5 bases from V and 4 bases from J; junction bases left unmatched: 8. Germline CDR1 is LGHNA and CDR2 is YSLEER. Written as DNA, the CDR3 is TGCGCCAGCAGCTTGCGACAGGGACCATACGAGCAGTACTTC. This sequence encodes CASSLRQGPYEQYF.

This CDR3 is CASSPGSGETQYF. The DNA for the CDR3 is TGTGCCAGCAGCCCGGGGTCCGGCGAGACCCAGTACTTC. J is TRBJ2-5 and V is TRBV7-7, with D possibly being TRBD2 (5 bases). Trimming took off 5 bases at V and 5 bases at J, with 12 bases between the two ends. The germline V gene has CDR1 SSHAT and CDR2 FNYEAQ (reference sequence). The CDR3 runs to 13 residues. The full variable domain, rest sourced from reference TRBV7-7 and TRBJ2-5, is GAGVSQSPRYKVTKRGQDVTLRCDPISSHATLYWYQQALGQGPEFLTYFNYEAQPDKSGLPSDRFSAERPEGSISTLTIQRTEQRDSAMYRCASSPGSGETQYFGPGTRLLVL.